This passage covers 30 T cell receptor beta chains from one sample sequenced in a study of T cells in Graves' hyperthyroidism and ophthalmopathy. Amplified regions were TCR beta CDR3 sequences from RNA transcripts. Initially, a first-round RT-PCR of the TCR CDR3 employed the HTBI primer set. Each CDR3 protein is one row after TCRdb ran MiXCR on the multiplex PCR reads. The sample has 600,000 to 900,000 distinct CDR3 sequences; about 15% are singletons. Sequencing used blood. The receptors originated from a man in his late teens or twenties with Graves' hyperthyroidism.

This clonotype was detected a few times. The rearrangement joins TRBV27 to TRBJ2-7; 7 bases map to TRBD2. This CDR3 comprises 15 residues. Germline CDR1 is MNHEY and CDR2 is SMNVEV (reference sequence). After removal of 3 bases from V and 4 bases from J, the junction contained 9 bases not matched to a gene. CDR3 nucleotide sequence: TGTGCCAGCAGTTTGGGGGGGAACCCCTTTTACGAGCAGTACTTC. Residues: CASSLGGNPFYEQYF.

This clonotype occurred a few times. This sequence joins TRBV7-9 and TRBJ2-4, with D possibly being TRBD1 (6 bases). V gave up 5 bases and J gave up 8 bases, with 16 bases separating them. CDR3 length: 14 residues. Germline CDR1 and CDR2: SEHNR and FQNEAQ (reference sequence). The DNA of the CDR3 is TGTGCCAGCAGCAGAGGGGGTGGGTTGGACATTCAGTACTTC. Amino acids: CASSRGGGLDIQYF.

The chain carries TRBV20-1 and TRBJ2-4; D could derive from TRBD1 or TRBD2 (5 bases each). The V end was cut by 5 bases, the J end by 6 bases, with 23 bases between. The CDR3 has 16 amino acids. Germline values: CDR1 DFQATT, CDR2 SNEGSKA (reference sequence). CDR3 loop: CSAYRDGRSRGNIQYF. The CDR3 DNA follows: TGCAGTGCTTACCGGGACGGAAGATCTCGAGGAAACATTCAGTACTTC.

This chain joins TRBV20-1 and TRBJ1-1; D uncertain. Germline V lookup: CDR1 DFQATT, CDR2 SNEGSKA (reference sequence). The V and J ends lost 0 bases and 7 bases respectively, with 18 bases between them. The CDR3 is 15 residues long. DNA for the CDR3: TGCAGTGCTAGAGATCGGAGCAGAGCCACATTTGAAGCTTTCTTT. Translating it yields CSARDRSRATFEAFF.

The chain employs TRBV13 and TRBJ2-7; D unclear. Germline values: CDR1 PRHDT, CDR2 FYEKMQ (reference sequence). V was trimmed by 0 bases and J by 6 bases, leaving 15 bases between them. CDR3 length equals 15 residues. The CDR3: CASSLGIAGPCEQYF. In DNA, the CDR3 is TGTGCCAGCAGCTTAGGGATTGCAGGACCCTGCGAGCAGTACTTC.

This clonotype was observed a few times. The rearrangement joins TRBV24-1 to TRBJ2-1, with D perhaps matching TRBD2 (6 bases). Germline values: CDR1 KGHDR, CDR2 SFDVKD. This CDR3 is built from 15 residues. With 1 base removed from V and 8 bases from J, the gap between germline ends came to 14 bases. CDR3 sequence reads: CATSDLRQGGDEQFF. CDR3 DNA sequence: TGTGCCACCAGTGATTTAAGGCAGGGCGGGGATGAGCAGTTCTTC.

Many counts were recorded for this clonotype. The rearrangement uses TRBV20-1 and TRBJ2-3, with D unclear. Trimming took 3 bases from V and 5 from J, leaving 12 bases between them. Germline V gene lookup returns CDR1 DFQATT and CDR2 SNEGSKA (reference sequence). The CDR3 sequence is 13 residues long. CDR3 sequence reads: CSASPMVEDTQYF. The DNA for the CDR3 is TGCAGTGCTAGCCCCATGGTTGAAGATACGCAGTATTTT.

This clonotype showed up just a few times. The chain employs TRBV3-1 and TRBJ2-3, with 8 positions matching TRBD2. Germline assignment: CDR1 LGHDT and CDR2 YNNKEL (reference sequence). After removal of 1 base from V and 6 bases from J, the junction contained 15 bases not matched to a gene. The CDR3 loop spans 18 amino acids. CDR3 sequence (DNA): TGTGCCAGCAGCCAAGCCGAGCAGACCGGGACTAGGGGCGATACGCAGTATTTT. The encoded protein is CASSQAEQTGTRGDTQYF.

This clonotype has more than one count but fewer than ten. The chain couples TRBV28 to TRBJ1-5; D is unresolved. Germline lookup yields CDR1 MDHEN and CDR2 SYDVKM. Deletions cut 6 bases from V and 0 bases from J, with 12 bases between. The CDR3 consists of 15 residues. The chain's CDR3 is CASSPRRYSNQPQHF. The CDR3 region has the DNA TGTGCCAGCAGCCCCCGACGCTATAGCAATCAGCCCCAGCATTTT.

This clonotype was picked up a small number of times. This chain connects TRBV12-5 to TRBJ2-5; D remains unclear. The CDR3 runs 14 residues. Germline lookup yields CDR1 LGHNT and CDR2 FRNRAP. Deletions cut 2 bases from V and 4 bases from J, with 11 bases between. CDR3 amino acids: CASGLLLGRETQYF. The DNA for the CDR3 is TGTGCTAGTGGTTTGCTCCTGGGAAGAGAGACCCAGTACTTC.

The rearrangement links TRBV7-2 to TRBJ2-3; 8 bases line up with TRBD1. V was pared by 2 bases and J by 4 bases, with 11 bases of the junction left unmatched. This CDR3 contains 17 residues. CDR1 and CDR2 from the germline V gene are SGHTA and FQGNSA. The CDR3 is CASSLSPGQGWADTQYF. Written as DNA, the CDR3 is TGTGCCAGCAGCTTATCCCCAGGACAGGGTTGGGCAGATACGCAGTATTTT. The whole variable domain, filled in from reference TRBV7-2 and TRBJ2-3, reads GAGVSQSPSNKVTEKGKDVELRCDPISGHTALYWYRQSLGQGLEFLIYFQGNSAPDKSGLPSDRFSAERTGGSVSTLTIQRTQQEDSAVYLCASSLSPGQGWADTQYFGPGTRLTVL.

The chain recombines TRBV5-1 with TRBJ1-6; D might be TRBD1 (5 bases). The CDR3 totals 16 residues. Germline loops: CDR1 SGHRS, CDR2 YFSETQ. With 1 base removed from V and 7 bases from J, the gap between germline ends came to 15 bases. The CDR3 sequence: CASSLTGTATNSPLHF. CDR3 bases: TGCGCCAGCAGCTTGACGGGGACTGCCACAAATTCACCCCTCCACTTT.

This chain connects TRBV10-3 to TRBJ2-1; 7 positions match TRBD2. The germline gives CDR1 ENHRY, CDR2 SYGVKD. This CDR3 region has 14 residues. V shed 2 bases and J 7 bases; nucleotides not matched to a gene: 5. The CDR3 sequence is CAISERRGTNEQFF. The CDR3 DNA sequence: TGTGCCATCAGTGAGAGGCGGGGGACGAATGAGCAGTTCTTC.

This clonotype was seen many times. The V call is TRBV6-1, the J call TRBJ2-7, with TRBD1 matching 10 bases. This CDR3 spans 16 amino acids. From germline, CDR1 is MNHNS and CDR2 SASEGT. After removal of 0 bases from V and 6 bases from J, the junction contained 8 bases not matched to a gene. CDR3: CASSEATGTGATEQYF. CDR3 in DNA: TGTGCCAGCAGTGAAGCGACCGGGACAGGGGCTACCGAGCAGTACTTC.

Concerning this clonotype itself: Germline is not matched at one junction end, which may reflect a read error. V and J are TRBV19 and TRBJ2-1; 12 bases map to TRBD1. Germline V lookup: CDR1 LNHDA, CDR2 SQIVND (reference sequence). The CDR3 is 16 residues long. CDR3 in amino acids: CAGSLYRDRGRNEQFF. The CDR3 DNA reads as TGTGCCGGTAGTTTATACCGGGACAGGGGGCGGAATGAGCAGTTCTTC.

This clonotype has at least ten counts. The chain links TRBV30 to TRBJ2-5; D remains unclear. There are 13 residues in the CDR3. The germline V and J ends were trimmed by 0 bases and 5 bases, with 10 bases remaining between them. Per germline, CDR1 GTSNPN and CDR2 SVGIG (reference sequence). The CDR3 protein is CAWSVRYGETQYF. In nucleotides, the CDR3 is TGTGCCTGGAGTGTACGTTACGGGGAGACCCAGTACTTC.

This clonotype appeared a few times. The CDR3 nucleotides are TGTGCTAGTGGTGTAACAGGGGACACTGAAGCTTTCTTT. Translating it yields CASGVTGDTEAFF. The chain links TRBV12-5 to TRBJ1-1, with TRBD1 matching 7 bases. The V segment lost 5 bases and the J segment 3 bases; nucleotides outside the gene matches: 3. CDR3 length equals 13 residues. Germline values: CDR1 LGHNT, CDR2 FRNRAP.

The chain uses TRBV6-2 or TRBV6-3 and TRBJ2-1; possible D gene TRBD2, 5 bases. This CDR3 has 15 amino acids. V was clipped by 2 bases and J by 3 bases, with 11 bases between them. Germline V gene sequence: CDR1 MNHEY, CDR2 SVGEGT. The CDR3 nucleotides are TGTGCCAGCAGTTACGGAGCGGCTGACTACAATGAGCAGTTCTTC. Amino acids: CASSYGAADYNEQFF.

DNA for the CDR3: TGTGCCATCGCAAGGACAGGGTGGGGGAACACTGAAGCTTTCTTT. Translated: CAIARTGWGNTEAFF. The chain carries TRBV10-3 and TRBJ1-1, with 8 bases fitting TRBD1. This CDR3 is built from 15 residues. Germline V gives CDR1 ENHRY, CDR2 SYGVKD. Trimming took 8 bases from V and 1 from J; bases not matched to a gene: 9.

J is TRBJ2-1 and V is TRBV5-1; 9 bases fit TRBD1. Germline V gene data show CDR1 as SGHRS and CDR2 as YFSETQ. The CDR3 loop spans 14 amino acids. V shed 0 bases and J 6 bases; nucleotides not matched to a gene: 1. The CDR3 DNA sequence: TGCGCCAGCAGCTTGGGGGACAGGGTCAATGAGCAGTTCTTC. Amino acid sequence: CASSLGDRVNEQFF.

This clonotype was counted at least ten times. The V call is TRBV27, the J call TRBJ2-5; D uncertain. This CDR3 has 13 residues. V shed 5 bases and J shed 5 bases, with 12 bases lying between them. In germline, CDR1 is MNHEY, CDR2 SMNVEV (reference sequence). The CDR3 loop reads CASSMGYMETQYF. The DNA of the CDR3 is TGTGCCAGCAGTATGGGGTATATGGAGACCCAGTACTTC.

CDR3 nucleotides: TGTGCCAGCAGTTCCCCCTCGCGGGGATACATTCAGTACTTC. Translation: CASSSPSRGYIQYF. The gene calls are TRBV6-2 or TRBV6-3 and TRBJ2-4, with a tentative D call TRBD2 (6 bases). Germline loops: CDR1 MNHEY, CDR2 SVGEGT. The CDR3 is made up of 14 amino acids. Trimming pared 4 bases from V and 8 bases from J, leaving 15 bases between.

This clonotype was observed at least ten times. The chain is built from TRBV30 and TRBJ1-1; 7 nucleotides match TRBD1. Germline lookup yields CDR1 GTSNPN and CDR2 SVGIG (reference sequence). The CDR3 runs to 13 residues. V dropped 8 bases and J dropped 5; count of bases not matched to a gene: 11. The CDR3 DNA reads TGTGCCGGAAAGACAGGGTTATGGACTGAAGCTTTCTTT. Translation: CAGKTGLWTEAFF. The full variable domain, in which reference TRBV30 and TRBJ1-1 provide the parts outside the CDR3, is SQTIHQWPATLVQPVGSPLSLECTVEGTSNPNLYWYRQAAGRGLQLLFYSVGIGQISSEVPQNLSASRPQDRQFILSSKKLLLSDSGFYLCAGKTGLWTEAFFGQGTRLTVV.

This clonotype was counted ten times or more. V is TRBV20-1 and J is TRBJ2-5, with D hard to call. Deletions cut 1 base from V and 5 bases from J, with 14 bases between. Germline V gene sequence: CDR1 DFQATT, CDR2 SNEGSKA (reference sequence). The CDR3 is 14 residues long. For the CDR3, the DNA is TGCAGTGCTAGAGTGCCAGAGAATTCGGAGACCCAGTACTTC. It codes for CSARVPENSETQYF.

At least ten counts were recorded for this clonotype. The V call is TRBV7-2, the J call TRBJ2-3; the match to TRBD2 covers 8 bases. Germline V CDR1 and CDR2: SGHTA, FQGNSA. This CDR3 spans 14 amino acids. V was pared by 3 bases and J by 5 bases, with 4 bases of the junction left unmatched. The CDR3 reads CASSFSGIGDTQYF. CDR3 sequence (DNA): TGTGCCAGCAGCTTTAGCGGGATAGGAGATACGCAGTATTTT.

This clonotype appeared once. The chain combines TRBV28 with TRBJ2-1, with 12 positions matching TRBD2. The CDR3 spans 19 residues. Looked up from germline, CDR1 is MDHEN and CDR2 is SYDVKM. The trim removed 3 bases at V and 0 bases at J, leaving 9 bases unmatched. The CDR3 DNA reads as TGTGCCAGCAGTTTGCTAGCGGGAGGGCCCCGTAGCTCCTACAATGAGCAGTTCTTC. This sequence encodes CASSLLAGGPRSSYNEQFF.

In this sample, this clonotype turned up a few times. The chain links TRBV5-1 to TRBJ2-7; 8 nucleotides match TRBD1. Germline assignment: CDR1 SGHRS and CDR2 YFSETQ. The ends lost 0 bases at V and 3 bases at J; junction bases unmatched: 5. There are 15 residues in the CDR3. Here the CDR3 DNA reads TGCGCCAGCAGCTTGGCAGCAGGGGGCTTCTACGAGCAGTACTTC. The encoded protein is CASSLAAGGFYEQYF.

A remark on this clonotype: A much larger clonotype is one base distant, so this may be a read error. Here the CDR3 omits its conserved ending phenylalanine or tryptophan, so a read error is the likely source. The chain joins TRBV28 to TRBJ2-2; 7 bases are shared with TRBD1. After removal of 6 bases from V and 6 bases from J, the junction contained 7 bases not matched to a gene. Germline values: CDR1 MDHEN, CDR2 SYDVKM. The CDR3 contains 14 residues. CDR3 residues: CASRGTGDAGELFL. The CDR3 bases are TGTGCCAGCAGGGGAACAGGGGATGCCGGGGAGCTGTTTCTT.

This clonotype was counted ten times or more. The chain carries TRBV20-1 and TRBJ1-5; a weak D match, TRBD1 (6 bases). CDR3 length: 16 amino acids. Trimming removed 0 bases from V and 1 base from J, with 13 bases in between. Germline V gene lookup returns CDR1 DFQATT and CDR2 SNEGSKA (reference sequence). In DNA, the CDR3 is TGCAGTGCTAGAGATTCGGGGGCTCCAAGCAATCAGCCCCAGCATTTT. Residues: CSARDSGAPSNQPQHF.

At least ten counts were recorded for this clonotype. The J gene is TRBJ2-5, the V gene TRBV20-1, with no clear D. The germline gives CDR1 DFQATT, CDR2 SNEGSKA (reference sequence). Trimming cost V 1 base and J 4 bases, with 10 bases left between them. CDR3 size: 13 residues. CDR3 in amino acids: CSARGTSRETQYF. DNA of the CDR3: TGCAGTGCTAGAGGGACCTCCCGAGAGACCCAGTACTTC.